The table lists the clone carrying this T cell receptor (beta chain) with a few counts. What it binds is unknown. Donors, healthy HIV-negative adults, lacked recent acute infections or vaccinations. Sequenced by immunoSEQ multiplex PCR; TCRdb stores in-frame clones only, minus some. The top ten clones hold over 8.5% of a sample with some 200,000 clones, about 69% of them seen once. CDR3 length equals 16 residues. CDR1 and CDR2 (germline): SGHNT, YYREEE (reference sequence). Trimming pared 0 bases from V and 2 bases from J, leaving 15 bases between. This record belongs to a study of shared clonotypes between healthy human individuals. Study overall: Per-donor plates numbered three CD4 naive, three CD4 memory, two CD8 naive and one CD8 memory. Overall study results and limits: The sole specimen, blood, was sampled, and tissue repertoires likely differ.

The chain recombines TRBV5-4 with TRBJ2-7; maybe TRBD2 (6 bases). The clonotype was recovered from a young man in good health. Source material: memory CD4+ T cells sorted from blood. Sample subset: CD45RA-negative fraction. The CDR3 loop is CASSLGGGASPYEQYF. DNA of the CDR3: TGTGCCAGCAGCTTGGGAGGAGGGGCCAGTCCCTACGAGCAGTACTTC. Filled out from reference TRBV5-4 and TRBJ2-7, the complete variable domain reads ETGVTQSPTHLIKTRGQQVTLRCSSQSGHNTVSWYQQALGQGPQFIFQYYREEENGRGNFPPRFSGLQFPNYSSELNVNALELDDSALYLCASSLGGGASPYEQYFGPGTRLTVT.